This T cell receptor beta chain derives from a study of blood T cell repertoires in COVID-19. Study summary: Material from acute and convalescent COVID-19 was sourced from the United States, Italy and Spain.

Germline V gene data show CDR1 as SGHTS and CDR2 as YDEGEE. Losses at the gene ends were 4 bases for V and 5 bases for J; bases not matched to a gene: 6. The CDR3 runs 13 residues. The repertoire was sequenced with immunoSEQ multiplex PCR; TCRdb's copy has only in-frame clones and lacks some. This table has under 200,000 clones, around nine tenths appearing once. Sample: peripheral blood. The rearrangement joins TRBV5-8 to TRBJ2-7; 7 nucleotides agree with TRBD1. The sequence was obtained from a man between 18 and 35 years old with active or convalescent COVID-19. The CDR3 nucleotides are TGTGCCAGCAGCCAAACGACAGGGAACGAGCAGTACTTC. Translation gives CASSQTTGNEQYF.